This entry concerns a single T cell receptor beta chain. The germline CDR1 and CDR2 sequences are LNHDA and SQIVND (reference sequence). The CDR3 runs to 14 residues. The J segment lost 4 bases and the V segment lost 6 bases, leaving 7 bases of the junction unmatched. The sample belongs to a study of control samples from healthy donors and cancer patients. Sequencing used immunoSEQ multiplex PCR; TCRdb keeps in-frame clones, though not all of them. Counted here are 150,000 to 200,000 clones, around 89% occurring once; the ten biggest clones make up about 1.4%. The source material was blood. This sequence originates from a woman aged 45-65 years in good health. This sequence joins TRBV19 and TRBJ1-2; 8 bases are a match to TRBD1. For the CDR3, the DNA is TGTGCCAGTAGCGACATACAGGGGGGCTATGGCTACACCTTC. Translation gives CASSDIQGGYGYTF.